The 10 T cell receptor beta chains below all came from one sample that was sequenced in a study of regulatory T cells in long-lasting Graves disease. Arm-PCR of CDR3 regions and iRepertoire HTBI primers were used to build TCR beta libraries. TCRdb reprocessed the multiplex PCR reads via MiXCR and lists one record per CDR3 protein. Among 360,000 or so distinct CDR3 sequences listed, over 9.5% were seen once. The time point here: newly diagnosed GD, antithyroid drugs for less than 3 months. After RNA was extracted from PBMCs, the TCR library was made from it. The sample also formed part of further work on T cells in Graves' hyperthyroidism and ophthalmopathy.

The sequencing used peripheral blood mononuclear cells (PBMCs), collected at new diagnosis, from a patient treated with antithyroid drugs. The receptors here all came from a woman under 30 with Graves disease.

This clonotype was counted many times. This chain joins TRBV18 and TRBJ1-2, with 8 bases lining up with TRBD1. The CDR3 totals 13 residues. Germline CDR1 reads KGHSH; CDR2 reads LQKENI. Trimming took 0 bases from V and 8 from J; bases not matched to a gene: 2. The CDR3 spells CASSPPGQGGYTF. The CDR3 coding sequence is TGTGCCAGCTCACCACCAGGACAGGGCGGCTACACCTTC. Full variable domain (outside the CDR3, taken from reference TRBV18 and TRBJ1-2): NAGVMQNPRHLVRRRGQEARLRCSPMKGHSHVYWYRQLPEEGLKFMVYLQKENIIDESGMPKERFSAEFPKEGPSILRIQQVVRGDSAAYFCASSPPGQGGYTFGSGTRLTVV.

This clonotype was picked up a small number of times. The J gene is TRBJ2-1, the V gene TRBV28, with D tentatively TRBD1 (6 bases). The V end lost 6 bases, the J end lost 8 bases, and 11 bases lay between the germline ends. Germline V gives CDR1 MDHEN, CDR2 SYDVKM. The CDR3 is made up of 12 amino acids. CDR3 coding DNA: TGTGCCAGCAGCCCTGGACAGTATGAGCAGTTCTTC. It codes for CASSPGQYEQFF.

The table lists this clonotype with a few counts. This sequence joins TRBV7-9 and TRBJ2-3, with D tentatively TRBD1 or TRBD2 (5 bases each). There are 15 residues in the CDR3. Trimming took 3 bases from V and 2 from J, leaving 12 bases between them. Germline V gene data show CDR1 as SEHNR and CDR2 as FQNEAQ (reference sequence). CDR3 sequence (DNA): TGTGCCAGCAGCTTGGCTGGGACCTACACAGATACGCAGTATTTT. Translation: CASSLAGTYTDTQYF.

Turning to this clonotype: A much larger clone differs by one base, so this may be a read error. The chain couples TRBV7-8 to TRBJ1-2; possible D gene TRBD1, 5 bases. Trimming removed 5 bases from V and 2 bases from J, with 15 bases in between. CDR1 SGHVS and CDR2 FQNEAQ come from the germline V gene. The CDR3 sequence is 15 residues long. For the CDR3, the DNA is TGTGCCAGCAGCGAACGCAGGGCCGGGAACTATGGCTACACCTTC. Its translation is CASSERRAGNYGYTF.

This clonotype occurred many times. The chain carries TRBV9 and TRBJ2-3; either TRBD1 or TRBD2 may supply D (5 bases each). This CDR3 comprises 14 residues. The V end was cut by 3 bases, the J end by 4 bases, with 12 bases between. Germline V gives CDR1 SGDLS, CDR2 YYNGEE. The CDR3 DNA is TGTGCCAGCAGCGACGGTATGGGGGCAGATACGCAGTATTTT. This sequence encodes CASSDGMGADTQYF.

The chain uses TRBV18 and TRBJ2-3; 9 nucleotides agree with TRBD2. The CDR3 loop spans 16 amino acids. V gave up 0 bases and J gave up 0 bases; unmatched junction bases: 1. CDR1 is KGHSH and CDR2 is LQKENI in the germline V gene. In DNA, the CDR3 is TGTGCCAGCTCACCACCTAGCGGGGGTAGCACAGATACGCAGTATTTT. As protein: CASSPPSGGSTDTQYF.

V usage is TRBV6-5 and J usage is TRBJ1-1; D unresolved. Germline CDR1 MNHEY, CDR2 SVGAGI. Trimming left V 0 bases short and J 1 base short, with 12 bases between. The length of the CDR3 is 16 residues. The DNA of the CDR3 is TGTGCCAGCAGTTACTCTCCCTGGACGGCGAACACTGAAGCTTTCTTT. This codes for CASSYSPWTANTEAFF.

A few counts support this clonotype. This sequence joins TRBV7-9 and TRBJ1-6; possibly TRBD1 for D (5 bases). CDR1 SEHNR and CDR2 FQNEAQ come from the germline V gene (reference sequence). The CDR3 is 16 residues long. The V and J ends lost 6 bases and 7 bases respectively, with 19 bases between them. CDR3 coding DNA: TGTGCCAGCAGTTCGGGACCTAACAGTAGGAATTCACCCCTCCACTTT. As protein: CASSSGPNSRNSPLHF.

This clonotype has a count of ten or more. V and J are TRBV6-1 and TRBJ1-2; possible D gene TRBD1, 6 bases. Per germline, CDR1 MNHNS and CDR2 SASEGT. V lost 5 bases, J lost 5 bases, and 12 bases lay in between. CDR3 length: 13 residues. The DNA of the CDR3 is TGTGCCAGCAGTAACGGACAGCTATATGGCTACACCTTC. Its translation: CASSNGQLYGYTF.

This clonotype was counted a few times. This sequence joins TRBV4-3 and TRBJ2-1; 10 bases are shared with TRBD2. CDR1 LGHNA and CDR2 YSLEER come from the germline V gene. The CDR3 covers 18 residues. The ends lost 4 bases at V and 5 bases at J; junction bases unmatched: 14. This chain's CDR3 is CASSLQISPGLANNEQFF. DNA of the CDR3: TGCGCCAGCAGCCTCCAGATATCACCGGGACTAGCGAACAATGAGCAGTTCTTC.